Below, one TCR beta chain is given with its context. The antigen remains undetermined. This entry comes from a study of Tregs in tolerant kidney transplant recipients. About the research overall: A roughly three-day belatacept mixed lymphocyte reaction, sometimes plus 5-day graft donor restimulation, preceded CD4+CD25+CD127- sorting.

Study results and caveats: No direct test of biological reproducibility was done here. Findings come from small patient numbers and require larger validation. Tregs expanded with activated donor B cells seemed most donor-specific.

Measured with immunoSEQ multiplex PCR; TCRdb has only the in-frame clones, and not every one. The repertoire has under 45,000 clones, less than 97% of them found once; the top ten carry 0.37%. Sample: Tregs from blood cultured with allogeneic cells. This TCR came from a human donor in good health.

The DNA for the CDR3 is TGTGCCAGCTCTAGAGAAACCCGCGTGAATGAGCAGTTCTTC. Residues: CASSRETRVNEQFF. The rearrangement joins TRBV2 to TRBJ2-1; D uncertain. Germline V CDR1 and CDR2: SNHLY, FYNNEI. The CDR3 is made up of 14 amino acids. Trimming stripped 8 bases from V and 7 bases from J, with 18 bases between.